A single sample is the source of the 10 T cell receptor beta chains below, sequenced in a study of cytomegalovirus exposure and HLA in healthy donors. Some clones are missing from TCRdb's copy, which holds only in-frame ones; the method was immunoSEQ multiplex PCR. The sample holds 90,000 to 120,000 clones, approximately 95% seen once. Material: PBMCs. The receptors here all came from a woman aged 18-30 years in good health and CMV-seronegative.

The chain joins TRBV5-1 to TRBJ2-3, with 7 bases fitting TRBD1. J gave up 6 bases and V 0 bases, and 7 bases lay outside the gene matches. Per the germline V gene, CDR1 is SGHRS and CDR2 is YFSETQ. This CDR3 has 15 residues. This chain's CDR3 is CASSLGGGYSDTQYF. The CDR3 region has the DNA TGCGCCAGCAGCTTGGGAGGGGGCTACTCTGATACGCAGTATTTT.

The genes are TRBV7-9 and TRBJ1-2, with D possibly being TRBD1 (5 bases). Looked up from germline, CDR1 is SEHNR and CDR2 is FQNEAQ (reference sequence). The V end was cut by 1 base, the J end by 6 bases, with 9 bases between. The CDR3 runs to 13 residues. The CDR3 region is CASSLVRVDGYTF. CDR3 DNA: TGTGCCAGCAGCTTAGTCAGGGTTGATGGCTACACCTTC.

The V and J genes are TRBV5-6 and TRBJ1-1; TRBD1 aligns across 8 bases. The CDR3 consists of 15 residues. Germline trimming cut 1 base from V and 3 bases from J; bases unmatched to any gene: 5. Germline CDR1 and CDR2: SGHDT and YYEEEE. The CDR3 coding sequence is TGTGCCAGCAGCTTGTACAGACAGGGGTACACTGAAGCTTTCTTT. The encoded protein is CASSLYRQGYTEAFF.

The chain carries TRBV27 and TRBJ2-7, with TRBD1 as a possible D gene (6 bases). Trimming stripped 3 bases from V and 1 base from J, with 7 bases between. CDR3 length equals 13 residues. The germline CDR1 and CDR2 sequences are MNHEY and SMNVEV (reference sequence). The CDR3 bases are TGTGCCAGCAGTTTCGGACAGTCCTACGAGCAGTACTTC. Its translation: CASSFGQSYEQYF.

This clone was observed a single time. The chain employs TRBV7-3 and TRBJ2-1; tentative D call: TRBD2 (6 bases). Germline-derived CDR1 and CDR2 are SGHTA and FQGTGA. V lost 2 bases to trimming and J lost 5 bases, with 13 bases between them. This CDR3 has 15 amino acids. This CDR3 is CASSLDRGTHNEQFF. The CDR3 nucleotides are TGTGCCAGCAGCTTAGATCGGGGGACCCACAATGAGCAGTTCTTC.

This clone was detected only once. This chain uses TRBV6-4 with TRBJ2-2, with 10 bases that match TRBD2. The CDR3 is 16 residues long. J gave up 3 bases and V 0 bases, and 1 base lay outside the gene matches. Germline loops: CDR1 MRHNA, CDR2 SNTAGT. The CDR3 sequence: CASSDSLAGDTGELFF. The CDR3 DNA reads as TGTGCCAGCAGTGACTCTCTAGCGGGGGACACCGGGGAGCTGTTTTTT.

As to this clone: The germline gene is not matched at one end of the junction; a read error may be the cause. The rearrangement uses TRBV18 and TRBJ2-2; 8 bases map to TRBD1. CDR1 and CDR2 (germline): KGHSH, LQKENI. The CDR3 is 16 residues long. As DNA, the CDR3 is TGTGCCAGCTCAACACCGGACAGGGTGAACACCGGGGAGCTGTTTTTT. It codes for CASSTPDRVNTGELFF.

The V and J genes are TRBV7-9 and TRBJ2-7; weak D call: TRBD1 (5 bases). V lost 2 bases, J lost 3 bases, and 5 bases lay in between. Germline V gene data show CDR1 as SEHNR and CDR2 as FQNEAQ (reference sequence). There are 12 residues in the CDR3. CDR3 nucleotide sequence: TGTGCCAGCAGCTTAAGGGGCTACGAGCAGTACTTC. Translating gives CASSLRGYEQYF.

The V call is TRBV7-8, the J call TRBJ2-3, with 8 bases that match TRBD1. The CDR3 is 15 residues long. Trimming cost V 1 base and J 6 bases; bases outside gene matches: 6. Germline V gives CDR1 SGHVS, CDR2 FQNEAQ. The CDR3 coding sequence is TGTGCCAGCAGCTTAGATCAGGGGGCATGGGATACGCAGTATTTT. It is translated as CASSLDQGAWDTQYF.

This chain joins TRBV5-1 and TRBJ2-3, with 10 positions matching TRBD2. J was trimmed by 2 bases and V by 2 bases; bases with no gene match: 5. Germline loops: CDR1 SGHRS, CDR2 YFSETQ. This CDR3 is 16 amino acids long. The DNA of the CDR3 is TGCGCCAGCAGCTTTGGAAGCGGGGGGGCCACAGATACGCAGTATTTT. It encodes CASSFGSGGATDTQYF.